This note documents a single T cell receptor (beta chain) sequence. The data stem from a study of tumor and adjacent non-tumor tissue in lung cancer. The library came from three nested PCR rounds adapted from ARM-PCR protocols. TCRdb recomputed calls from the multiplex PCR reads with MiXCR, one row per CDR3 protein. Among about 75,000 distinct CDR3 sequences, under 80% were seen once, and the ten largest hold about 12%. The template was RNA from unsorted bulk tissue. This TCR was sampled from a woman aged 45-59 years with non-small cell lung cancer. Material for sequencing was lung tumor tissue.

The CDR3 coding sequence is TGTGCCAGCAGTCGGACTAGCCTGCGATCCTACGAGCAGTACTTC. It translates to CASSRTSLRSYEQYF. This rearrangement joins TRBV6-5 to TRBJ2-7, with 8 bases matching TRBD2. V shed 5 bases, J shed 1 base, and the junction held 7 bases outside the gene matches. Germline CDR1 and CDR2: MNHEY and SVGAGI. This CDR3 has 15 residues.